This is a list of T cell receptor beta chains from one sample in a study of blood T cell repertoires in COVID-19. Method: immunoSEQ multiplex PCR; TCRdb's copy keeps in-frame clones and lacks some. The data hold roughly 300,000 clones, with 90% observed a single time. The specimen sequenced was peripheral blood. The receptors shown here come from a woman under 40 with COVID-19, enrolled during active disease. CDR3s leave out the opening cysteine and the closing phenylalanine or tryptophan. Each record gives: CDR3 length, clone size, J gene, V gene, CDR3 protein. Clone size is given for some rows only: seen once, a few or many times, or a class if the clone is expanded.

length: 12; size: .; J: TRBJ2-1; V: TRBV25-1; CDR3: ASGGEEGFNEQF
length: 13; size: .; J: TRBJ1-3; V: TRBV7-2; CDR3: ASAPEAVRGNTIY
length: 13; size: .; J: TRBJ2-5; V: TRBV2; CDR3: ASRVAGGVQETQY
length: 16; size: many; J: TRBJ2-2; V: TRBV4-1; CDR3: ASSHLGTETSNTGELF
length: 11; size: .; J: TRBJ2-7; V: TRBV12-3/TRBV12-4; CDR3: ASSPRTAYEQY
length: 12; size: .; J: TRBJ1-2; V: TRBV5-4; CDR3: ASSLDRTGYGYT
length: 13; size: .; J: TRBJ2-5; V: TRBV7-7; CDR3: ASSADSGRGETQY
length: 12; size: once; J: TRBJ1-1; V: TRBV28; CDR3: ASRRQAENTEAF
length: 14; size: .; J: TRBJ2-1; V: TRBV5-1; CDR3: ASSLLALTSSNEQF
length: 12; size: many; J: TRBJ1-1; V: TRBV5-8; CDR3: ASRSGYMNTEAF
length: 14; size: once; J: TRBJ2-1; V: TRBV2; CDR3: ASRGGVTSGRAEQF
length: 12; size: .; J: TRBJ2-7; V: TRBV3-1/TRBV3-2; CDR3: ASSHTGNHGEQY
length: 12; size: .; J: TRBJ1-1; V: TRBV18; CDR3: ASSPSAGVTEAF
length: 10; size: .; J: TRBJ2-7; V: TRBV6-2/TRBV6-3; CDR3: ASSRPGGEQY
length: 10; size: .; J: TRBJ2-1; V: TRBV9; CDR3: ASSSTGNEQF
length: 11; size: .; J: TRBJ1-2; V: TRBV28; CDR3: ASSSGVNYGYT
length: 13; size: .; J: TRBJ2-7; V: TRBV3-1/TRBV3-2; CDR3: ASSQLAGGPREQY
length: 12; size: .; J: TRBJ2-7; V: TRBV6-2/TRBV6-3; CDR3: ASSLRAGVYEQY
length: 12; size: few; J: TRBJ2-2; V: TRBV6-6; CDR3: ASKRDTNTGELF
length: 11; size: .; J: TRBJ2-1; V: TRBV7-9; CDR3: ASSSPLGNEQF
length: 11; size: .; J: TRBJ1-1; V: TRBV19; CDR3: ASSMRISTEAF
length: 9; size: few; J: TRBJ2-7; V: TRBV10-2; CDR3: ASKGLDEQY
length: 12; size: .; J: TRBJ1-4; V: TRBV7-9; CDR3: ASSLGQGGEKLF
length: 11; size: .; J: TRBJ2-2; V: TRBV12-3/TRBV12-4; CDR3: ASTGQGGRELF
length: 13; size: .; J: TRBJ2-1; V: TRBV20-1; CDR3: SASPPGLANNEQF
length: 12; size: .; J: TRBJ2-3; V: TRBV5-1; CDR3: ASSFQFQSDTQY
length: 8; size: .; J: TRBJ1-2; V: TRBV20-1; CDR3: SAPGGGYT
length: 11; size: .; J: TRBJ1-1; V: TRBV10-3; CDR3: AISDDRGRGAF
length: 14; size: .; J: TRBJ1-5; V: TRBV24-1; CDR3: ATSDAQGRGNQPQH
length: 14; size: .; J: TRBJ2-1; V: TRBV24-1; CDR3: ATSDLLAGGKNEQF
length: 12; size: .; J: TRBJ2-1; V: TRBV30; CDR3: AWKTSGSYNEQF
length: 14; size: .; J: TRBJ2-1; V: TRBV5-1; CDR3: ASSTTSSGGYNEQF
length: 12; size: .; J: TRBJ2-2; V: TRBV30; CDR3: AWELAGGTGELF
length: 13; size: .; J: TRBJ2-3; V: TRBV6-2/TRBV6-3; CDR3: ASSYAGVGTDTQY
length: 12; size: .; J: TRBJ2-3; V: TRBV7-2; CDR3: ASSGDSSTDTQY
length: 15; size: .; J: TRBJ2-2; V: TRBV24-1; CDR3: ATSDPVGGTGGGELF
length: 15; size: once; J: TRBJ2-2; V: TRBV4-1; CDR3: ASSQDELAGSTGELF
length: 11; size: once; J: TRBJ1-2; V: TRBV5-1; CDR3: ASSTGGNYGYT
length: 11; size: few; J: TRBJ2-5; V: TRBV5-1; CDR3: ATGTSIGETQY
length: 13; size: .; J: TRBJ1-2; V: TRBV25-1; CDR3: ASSESDRVDYGYT